These 3 T cell receptor beta chains were sequenced from one sample in a study of OX40 agonist ivuxolimab in advanced cancers. The table came from immunoSEQ multiplex PCR; TCRdb's copy has only in-frame clones and leaves some out. The sample holds 63,000 or so clones, about four fifths seen once. Sequences were derived from CD4+ or CD8+ T cells sorted from blood, sampled in a trial of the OX40 agonist ivuxolimab. The receptor set was obtained from an adult with an advanced solid tumor such as melanoma, head and neck, liver or kidney cancer.

CDR3 nucleotide sequence: TGCAGCGTTGAAGAAGAGTGGGGCCTCTCTGGGGCCAACGTCCTGACTTTC. It specifies CSVEEEWGLSGANVLTF. The chain is built from TRBV29-1 and TRBJ2-6; perhaps TRBD1 as D (5 bases). The CDR3 runs 17 residues. Germline V gene sequence: CDR1 SQVTM, CDR2 ANQGSEA. V lost 0 bases, J lost 0 bases, and 12 bases lay in between. Combining the CDR3 with reference TRBV29-1 and TRBJ2-6 gives the whole variable domain SAVISQKPSRDICQRGTSLTIQCQVDSQVTMMFWYRQQPGQSLTLIATANQGSEATYESGFVIDKFPISRPNLTFSTLTVSNMSPEDSSIYLCSVEEEWGLSGANVLTFGAGSRLTVL.

CDR3 residues: CASSLGSETQYF. The CDR3 region has the DNA TGTGCCAGCAGCTTAGGGTCTGAGACCCAGTACTTC. The chain couples TRBV7-9 to TRBJ2-5; D is undetermined. Deletions cut 1 base from V and 5 bases from J, with 5 bases between. Germline loops: CDR1 SEHNR, CDR2 FQNEAQ (reference sequence). The CDR3 has 12 amino acids. Based on the CDR3 plus reference TRBV7-9 and TRBJ2-5, the full variable domain is DTGVSQNPRHKITKRGQNVTFRCDPISEHNRLYWYRQTLGQGPEFLTYFQNEAQLEKSRLLSDRFSAERPKGSFSTLEIQRTEQGDSAMYLCASSLGSETQYFGPGTRLLVL.

This clone was found once. This rearrangement joins TRBV11-2 to TRBJ1-4; 11 bases fit TRBD1. Germline loops: CDR1 SGHAT, CDR2 FQNNGV. V trimming: 6 bases; J trimming: 2 bases; junction bases outside the gene matches: 2. This CDR3 has 15 amino acids. The DNA for the CDR3 is TGTGCCAGCAGGGGACAGGGGGGCACTAATGAAAAACTGTTTTTT. Its protein is CASRGQGGTNEKLFF.